This paragraph covers one T cell receptor (beta chain) sequence. This specimen belongs to a study of T cell changes during pregnancy in multiple sclerosis. Trimming took off 10 bases at V and 5 bases at J, with 13 bases between the two ends. The V gene's germline CDR1 is MNHNS and CDR2 SASEGT. The CDR3 has 12 residues. Produced via immunoSEQ multiplex PCR; TCRdb's table is partial and in-frame only. This table holds 45,000 to 60,000 clones, more than 90% found once. The starting material was CD8+ T cells from peripheral blood mononuclear cells, obtained before pregnancy. The V call is TRBV6-1, the J call TRBJ2-3; weak D call: TRBD1 (6 bases). This sequence was found in a female donor with multiple sclerosis, enrolled in a pregnancy study. The CDR3 nucleotides read TGTGCCATTCAGGGGACCTTAGATACGCAGTATTTT. Translating gives CAIQGTLDTQYF.